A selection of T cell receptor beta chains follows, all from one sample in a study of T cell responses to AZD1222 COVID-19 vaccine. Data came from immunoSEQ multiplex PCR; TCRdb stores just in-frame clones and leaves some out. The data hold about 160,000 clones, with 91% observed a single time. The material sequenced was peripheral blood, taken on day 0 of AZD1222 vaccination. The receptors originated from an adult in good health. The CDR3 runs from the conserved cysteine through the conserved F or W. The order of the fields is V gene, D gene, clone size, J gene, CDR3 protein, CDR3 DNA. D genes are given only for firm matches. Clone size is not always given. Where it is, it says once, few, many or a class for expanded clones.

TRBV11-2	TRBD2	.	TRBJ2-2	CASSSASAGDRTGELFF	TGTGCCAGCAGCTCCGCCTCAGCGGGAGATCGAACCGGGGAGCTGTTTTTT
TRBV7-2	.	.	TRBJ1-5	CASSLTPSNQPQHF	TGTGCCAGCAGCTTAACCCCGAGCAATCAGCCCCAGCATTTT
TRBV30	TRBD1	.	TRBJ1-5	CAWSVRQGVDQPQHF	TGTGCCTGGAGTGTCCGACAGGGGGTGGATCAGCCCCAGCATTTT
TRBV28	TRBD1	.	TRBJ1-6	CASSEQGFSYNSPLHF	TGTGCCAGCAGCGAACAGGGGTTCTCCTATAATTCACCCCTCCACTTT
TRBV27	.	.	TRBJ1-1	CASSLYRENTEAFF	TGTGCCAGCAGTCTATACAGGGAGAACACTGAAGCTTTCTTT
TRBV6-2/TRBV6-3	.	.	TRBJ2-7	CASSYSPGSFSYEQYF	TGTGCCAGCAGTTACTCGCCAGGGTCCTTCTCCTACGAGCAGTACTTC
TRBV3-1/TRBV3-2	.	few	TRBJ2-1	CASSQNNKGNEQFF	TGTGCCAGCAGCCAAAACAATAAGGGCAATGAGCAGTTCTTC
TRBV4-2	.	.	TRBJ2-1	CASSRIGFVNEQFF	TGTGCCAGCAGCCGGATAGGGTTTGTGAATGAGCAGTTCTTC
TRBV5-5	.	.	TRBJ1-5	CASSSTVPAQPQHF	TGTGCCAGCAGCTCGACAGTTCCTGCTCAGCCCCAGCATTTT
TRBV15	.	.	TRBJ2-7	CATSRGRGKTSYEQYF	TGTGCCACCAGCAGAGGGCGGGGAAAAACTTCCTACGAGCAGTACTTC
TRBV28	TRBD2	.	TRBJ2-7	CASSSPTSGSYEQYF	TGTGCCAGCAGTTCCCCGACTAGCGGGAGCTACGAGCAGTACTTC
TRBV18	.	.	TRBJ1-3	CASSLRPGSGNTIYF	TGTGCCAGCTCACTGAGACCAGGATCCGGAAACACCATATATTTT
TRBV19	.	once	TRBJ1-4	CASSSSGGRYEKLFF	TGTGCCAGTAGTTCCTCGGGGGGGCGGTATGAAAAACTGTTTTTT
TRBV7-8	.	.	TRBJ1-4	CASSYRPYATNEKLFF	TGTGCCAGCAGCTATCGACCTTATGCAACTAATGAAAAACTGTTTTTT
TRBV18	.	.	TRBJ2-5	CASSPGGTQETQYF	TGTGCCAGCTCACCTGGGGGGACCCAAGAGACCCAGTACTTC
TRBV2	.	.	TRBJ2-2	CASGQRPNTGELFF	TGTGCCAGCGGGCAGAGACCGAACACCGGGGAGCTGTTTTTT
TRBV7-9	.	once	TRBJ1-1	CASSLLGMNTEAFF	TGTGCCAGCAGCTTACTGGGTATGAACACTGAAGCTTTCTTT
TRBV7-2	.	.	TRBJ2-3	CASSLFPADTQYF	TGTGCCAGCAGCTTGTTCCCGGCAGATACGCAGTATTTT
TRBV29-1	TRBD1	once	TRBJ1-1	CSGRTGLNTEAFF	TGCAGCGGGCGGACAGGGCTGAACACTGAAGCTTTCTTT
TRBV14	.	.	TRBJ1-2	CASSQEWQGYGYTF	TGTGCCAGCAGCCAAGAATGGCAGGGCTATGGCTACACCTTC
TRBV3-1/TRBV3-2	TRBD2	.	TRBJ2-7	CASRRLAGANEQYF	TGTGCCAGCAGGAGACTAGCGGGAGCCAACGAGCAGTACTTC
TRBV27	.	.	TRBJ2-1	CASSLENEQFF	TGTGCCAGCAGTTTGGAGAATGAGCAGTTCTTC
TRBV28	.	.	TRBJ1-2	CASAEFYGYTF	TGTGCCAGCGCGGAATTCTATGGCTACACCTTC
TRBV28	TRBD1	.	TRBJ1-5	CASSRGTGSNQPQHF	TGTGCCAGCAGCCGAGGGACAGGGAGCAATCAGCCCCAGCATTTT